This T cell receptor beta chain is drawn from a study of blood T cell repertoires in COVID-19 (dated by TCRdb to the early 2020s). Concerning the study at large: Collaborator samples came from the United States, Italy and Spain and covered acute and convalescent phases of COVID-19. The prospective study material was composed of cDNA or gDNA derived from T cells, B-cell-depleted T cells, or PBMCs. Subjects who had been exposed to COVID-19, were actively infected with it, or had recovered from it provided the deeply sampled blood TCRbeta repertoires that made up the dataset. The repertoires were made available in a free public database intended to serve as a resource for research on the immune response to SARS-CoV-2. Samples came from the ongoing ImmuneRACE study (first 160 participants) plus 1,254 subjects from 6 global collaborators. The sample metadata nearly always contained a de-identified subject ID, COVID-19 status, age in years and sex. Where HLA class I and class II types were available, the types were taken from metadata supplied by the sample provider, not from assay-based typing.

Results and caveats for the whole study, not just this receptor: The quantity of clinical and demographic metadata differed by source and by participant and was supplied without curation.

For this chain, trimming is 11 bases at the V end and 1 base at the J end, and the number of junction bases without a gene match is 5. The germline V gene specifies MDHEN as CDR1 and SYDVKM as CDR2. Taken from cysteine to phenylalanine, the CDR3 has 13 residues. CDR3 DNA only is kept here, 39 bases in frame from base 1. Participants in the prospective study were enrolled through a virtual design, were aged about 18 to 100 years, and lived in 24 United States geographic areas. Cohort assignment in the prospective study relied on participant-reported clinical history from a screening survey and a study questionnaire. For ImmuneRACE Cohort 3, a participant was defined as recovered based on two consecutive negative NP/OP PCR tests, clearance by a healthcare professional, or resolution of symptoms. Each participant in the prospective study had whole blood, serum and a nasopharyngeal or oropharyngeal swab collected by mobile phlebotomists. Participants in the prospective study had the option to provide additional blood draws and questionnaires over a roughly two-month period. Before DNA extraction, prospective study blood samples were shipped either frozen or at room temperature.

TCRbeta CDR3 regions were amplified from genomic DNA by means of the immunoSEQ Assay, a bias-controlled multiplex PCR. The paper's data handling went like this. The number of nucleated cells in each sample was estimated by amplification of reference gene primers within the assay. To quantify the absolute abundance of each unique TCRbeta CDR3 rearrangement, sequence reads were collapsed and filtered. For each sample, productive Simpson clonality was calculated as the square root of Simpson's diversity index over productive rearrangements. TCRdb obtained this table from immuneACCESS and retained in-frame rearrangements with V and J assigned. These tables miss some clones; where compared with another copy, unresolved V genes account for less than half of the shortfall, and the remainder is unexplained. V, J and clone size are taken as reported in that table, and D and trimming were inferred from the DNA itself. This sample holds about 370,000 clones; 80% to 90% were observed only once. 0.9% to 1.1% of the sample belongs to the ten largest clones.

With regard to this clone: Its antigen is unknown. No much larger clone is present one base from it, and per-base qualities are unavailable.

This clonotype was sampled from a young man who had recovered from COVID-19. The material sequenced was PBMCs or T cells enriched from blood (not recorded which). The chain uses TRBV28 and TRBJ1-1; the junction holds 9 bases that match TRBD1. The DNA sequence is given as TGTGCCGCCTGGGGACAGGGGAACACTGAAGCTTTCTTT. It encodes CAAWGQGNTEAFF.